The 20 T cell receptor beta chains below all came from one sample that was sequenced in a study of T cell responses to AZD1222 COVID-19 vaccine. Some clones are missing from TCRdb's copy, which holds only in-frame ones; the method was immunoSEQ multiplex PCR. In the table there are over 130,000 clones, 70% to 90% of which are singletons. Sequences were derived from peripheral blood, sampled 28 days after the second AZD1222 dose. These receptors were collected from an adult who received the AZD1222 COVID-19 vaccine.

The chain employs TRBV9 and TRBJ2-2, with unresolved D. CDR1 and CDR2 (germline): SGDLS, YYNGEE. Trimming shortened V by 4 bases and J by 5 bases, and 6 bases separated the two germline ends. The CDR3 contains 12 residues. The CDR3 region has the DNA TGTGCCAGCAGCTCGTTGACCGGGGAGCTGTTTTTT. Amino acid sequence: CASSSLTGELFF.

In this sample, this clone turned up once. V is TRBV18 and J is TRBJ1-1; D is undetermined. V lost 8 bases, J lost 1 base, and 5 bases lay in between. From germline, CDR1 is KGHSH and CDR2 LQKENI. This CDR3 is built from 11 residues. CDR3 amino acids: CASTENTEAFF. DNA of the CDR3: TGTGCCAGCACAGAGAACACTGAAGCTTTCTTT.

This clone has just one count. The chain has TRBV5-1 and TRBJ1-1, with D perhaps matching TRBD1 (6 bases). Germline V CDR1 and CDR2: SGHRS, YFSETQ. The length of the CDR3 is 14 residues. Trimming shortened V by 2 bases and J by 9 bases, and 17 bases separated the two germline ends. CDR3 bases: TGCGCCAGCAGCTTAACGGACAGAAGTGGTAAAGCTTTCTTT. Its protein is CASSLTDRSGKAFF.

This clone was detected a few times. This sequence joins TRBV7-2 and TRBJ2-7; D is possibly TRBD1 (5 bases). Trimming took 5 bases from V and 1 from J, leaving 15 bases between them. Germline V gene sequence: CDR1 SGHTA, CDR2 FQGNSA. The CDR3 has 15 residues. DNA for the CDR3: TGTGCCAGCAGCCCCGACAGACAACGATCCTACGAGCAGTACTTC. Protein sequence: CASSPDRQRSYEQYF.

The J gene is TRBJ1-2, the V gene TRBV9; weak D call: TRBD1 (6 bases). Trimming pared 4 bases from V and 4 bases from J, leaving 17 bases between. Looked up from germline, CDR1 is SGDLS and CDR2 is YYNGEE. The CDR3 runs to 15 residues. The CDR3: CASSPPQGSGYGYTF. DNA of the CDR3: TGTGCCAGCAGCCCACCCCAGGGGTCGGGCTATGGCTACACCTTC.

The rearrangement links TRBV6-5 to TRBJ1-5; no clear D gene. Between the trimmed V and J ends, which lost 5 bases and 0 bases, there was a span of 11 bases. This CDR3 has 15 amino acids. Germline V CDR1 and CDR2: MNHEY, SVGAGI. The CDR3 DNA reads TGTGCCAGCAGTCTCGGCGGCAATAGCAATCAGCCCCAGCATTTT. Protein sequence: CASSLGGNSNQPQHF.

The chain couples TRBV6-2 or TRBV6-3 to TRBJ2-5; no clear D gene. The length of the CDR3 is 16 residues. V was clipped by 1 base and J by 0 bases, with 12 bases between them. Germline V gene lookup returns CDR1 MNHEY and CDR2 SVGEGT. The CDR3 nucleotides are TGTGCCAGCAGTTACTTCCCAGAGAGGTACCAAGAGACCCAGTACTTC. This translates into CASSYFPERYQETQYF.

The rearrangement joins TRBV19 to TRBJ1-6; TRBD1 agrees at 9 bases. The germline gives CDR1 LNHDA, CDR2 SQIVND (reference sequence). The CDR3 loop spans 14 amino acids. With 5 bases clipped from V and 5 bases from J, the junction kept 1 base outside the gene matches. This CDR3 is CASSRDRDNSPLHF. The CDR3 coding sequence is TGTGCCAGTAGTCGGGACAGGGATAATTCACCCCTCCACTTT.

The chain combines TRBV4-1 with TRBJ2-7; no clear D. CDR3 length: 13 residues. Germline V lookup: CDR1 MGHRA, CDR2 YSYEKL. The V and J ends lost 4 bases and 2 bases respectively, with 9 bases between them. CDR3 amino acids: CASSRGGTYEQYF. CDR3 bases: TGCGCCAGCAGCCGAGGCGGAACCTACGAGCAGTACTTC.

The V and J genes are TRBV7-9 and TRBJ1-3, with D perhaps TRBD1 (5 bases). V lost 7 bases and J 11 bases, leaving 27 bases between the germline ends. This CDR3 has 16 residues. Germline values: CDR1 SEHNR, CDR2 FQNEAQ (reference sequence). The CDR3 DNA follows: TGTGCCAGCAACCCGGGGGACCCGGGACTCGTTGGGGCCATATATTTT. Residues: CASNPGDPGLVGAIYF.

V usage is TRBV27 and J usage is TRBJ1-2; no reliable D call. CDR1 MNHEY and CDR2 SMNVEV come from the germline V gene (reference sequence). Trimming shortened V by 3 bases and J by 4 bases, and 9 bases separated the two germline ends. The CDR3 totals 13 residues. CDR3 region: CASSFRVGYGYTF. DNA of the CDR3: TGTGCCAGCAGTTTTAGGGTGGGCTATGGCTACACCTTC.

The rearrangement links TRBV24-1 to TRBJ1-1; D perhaps matches TRBD1 (6 bases). Germline V gene lookup returns CDR1 KGHDR and CDR2 SFDVKD. CDR3 length: 14 residues. V dropped 6 bases and J dropped 3 bases, with 13 bases sitting between them. The CDR3: CATSLDSDHTEAFF. CDR3 sequence (DNA): TGTGCCACCAGTTTGGACAGTGACCACACTGAAGCTTTCTTT.

The J gene is TRBJ1-2, the V gene TRBV28, with TRBD1 matching 9 bases. Germline values: CDR1 MDHEN, CDR2 SYDVKM. The CDR3 extends over 13 amino acids. After removal of 6 bases from V and 8 bases from J, the junction contained 7 bases not matched to a gene. As DNA, the CDR3 is TGTGCCAGCAGAGCACAGGGGGCGCGGGGCTACACCTTC. Its translation is CASRAQGARGYTF.

The CDR3 here is CASSKRELGVEAFF. The DNA for the CDR3 is TGTGCCAGTAGTAAGAGGGAATTGGGGGTTGAAGCTTTCTTT. The genes are TRBV19 and TRBJ1-1; maybe TRBD1 (5 bases). The germline V gene encodes CDR1 LNHDA and CDR2 SQIVND (reference sequence). The CDR3 totals 14 residues. V lost 4 bases to trimming and J lost 7 bases, with 16 bases between them.

V and J are TRBV4-3 and TRBJ1-1; 9 bases line up with TRBD1. The trim removed 6 bases at V and 1 base at J, leaving 3 bases unmatched. This CDR3 is 14 amino acids long. In germline, CDR1 is LGHNA, CDR2 YSLEER. CDR3 amino acids: CASRRTGANTEAFF. The CDR3, as DNA: TGCGCCAGCAGGCGGACAGGGGCGAACACTGAAGCTTTCTTT.

This chain links TRBV4-1 with TRBJ1-2; weak D call: TRBD1 (5 bases). V was clipped by 0 bases and J by 8 bases, with 16 bases between them. Germline CDR1 is MGHRA and CDR2 is YSYEKL. The CDR3 is 15 residues long. The DNA of the CDR3 is TGCGCCAGCAGCCAAGATCAGGCCAGGGAGATAGGCTACACCTTC. This sequence encodes CASSQDQAREIGYTF.

The J gene is TRBJ2-1, the V gene TRBV18; the match to TRBD1 covers 9 bases. The CDR3 covers 16 residues. After removal of 5 bases from V and 10 bases from J, the junction contained 15 bases not matched to a gene. Germline-derived CDR1 and CDR2 are KGHSH and LQKENI. The CDR3 DNA sequence: TGTGCCAGCTCAGAACTGTGGGGACAGGGAAAGAGGGAGCAGTTCTTC. This encodes CASSELWGQGKREQFF.

This clone was seen more than once but under ten times. This chain connects TRBV20-1 to TRBJ2-7, with TRBD1 as a possible D gene (6 bases). Germline-derived CDR1 and CDR2 are DFQATT and SNEGSKA (reference sequence). The germline V and J ends were trimmed by 3 bases and 2 bases, with 11 bases remaining between them. The CDR3 loop spans 13 amino acids. Written as DNA, the CDR3 is TGCAGTGCTAGTGGGGGCAGAGCCTACGAGCAGTACTTC. It translates to CSASGGRAYEQYF.

The chain joins TRBV28 to TRBJ2-6; D not resolved. V lost 4 bases, J lost 2 bases, and 9 bases lay in between. The CDR3 length is 15 residues. Looked up from germline, CDR1 is MDHEN and CDR2 is SYDVKM. Written as DNA, the CDR3 is TGTGCCAGCAGTTCCCCCGAAGCTGGGGCCAACGTCCTGACTTTC. Translation gives CASSSPEAGANVLTF.

The chain carries TRBV6-5 and TRBJ1-2, with 9 nucleotides matching TRBD1. This CDR3 has 15 residues. With V trimmed by 6 bases and J by 4 bases, 9 bases remained unmatched. CDR1 MNHEY and CDR2 SVGAGI come from the germline V gene. The CDR3 reads CASRPYRGLVYGYTF. CDR3 nucleotides: TGTGCCAGCAGGCCGTACAGGGGGCTGGTCTATGGCTACACCTTC.